The 8 T cell receptor beta chains given below trace back to one sample, sequenced in a study of control samples from healthy donors and cancer patients. The method was immunoSEQ multiplex PCR; TCRdb's version includes in-frame clones alone and lacks a portion of them. The table records tens of thousands of clones, 90% to 95% of them present only once. Material for sequencing was PBMCs. These receptors came from a woman between 40 and 50 years old with lung cancer.

This clone was detected a few times. The V gene is TRBV12-3 or TRBV12-4, the J gene TRBJ2-7; no firm D call. This CDR3 is 13 amino acids long. The V and J ends lost 3 bases and 2 bases respectively, with 8 bases between them. CDR3 nucleotide sequence: TGTGCCAGCAGTTTTGGCACCACCTACGAGCAGTACTTC. The encoded protein is CASSFGTTYEQYF.

The chain joins TRBV6-2 or TRBV6-3 to TRBJ2-2; D is perhaps TRBD1 (5 bases). The CDR3 covers 18 residues. CDR1 is MNHEY and CDR2 is SVGEGT in the germline V gene. V was shortened by 0 bases and J by 1 base, with 15 bases between the two germline ends. The CDR3 reads CASSYSSDTLMNTGELFF. The DNA of the CDR3 is TGTGCCAGCAGTTACTCATCGGACACTTTAATGAACACCGGGGAGCTGTTTTTT.

The chain is built from TRBV27 and TRBJ2-1, with 8 bases that match TRBD1. The length of the CDR3 is 16 residues. In germline, CDR1 is MNHEY, CDR2 SMNVEV (reference sequence). V shed 2 bases and J 7 bases; nucleotides not matched to a gene: 10. The CDR3 DNA reads as TGTGCCAGCAGTTTAAGACCGAGACAGGGGAGTAATGAGCAGTTCTTC. It encodes CASSLRPRQGSNEQFF.

The rearrangement uses TRBV10-3 and TRBJ1-5, with D maybe TRBD1 (6 bases). Germline V CDR1 and CDR2: ENHRY, SYGVKD. V lost 2 bases, J lost 0 bases, and 8 bases lay in between. The CDR3 loop spans 15 amino acids. The CDR3 coding sequence is TGTGCCATCAGTGAGGGGGGGGCTAGCAATCAGCCCCAGCATTTT. It yields the protein CAISEGGASNQPQHF.

The genes are TRBV5-1 and TRBJ2-3, with TRBD2 matching 13 bases. Germline-derived CDR1 and CDR2 are SGHRS and YFSETQ. V lost 1 base, J lost 6 bases, and 5 bases stayed unmatched. CDR3 length: 16 residues. CDR3 in DNA: TGCGCCAGCAGCTTGACTAGCGGGGGGGGCCGGGATACGCAGTATTTT. Its translation: CASSLTSGGGRDTQYF.

This sequence joins TRBV7-9 and TRBJ1-5; no clear D gene. Trimming took 5 bases from V and 4 from J, leaving 15 bases between them. CDR3 length equals 15 residues. Germline values: CDR1 SEHNR, CDR2 FQNEAQ (reference sequence). In nucleotides, the CDR3 is TGTGCCAGCAGCGGGTCTCTGACACCGAATCAGCCCCAGCATTTT. Protein: CASSGSLTPNQPQHF.

The sample holds a few counts of this clone. The chain combines TRBV10-2 with TRBJ2-3; D could derive from TRBD1 or TRBD2 (6 bases each). The V end was cut by 3 bases, the J end by 2 bases, with 9 bases between. This CDR3 comprises 14 residues. The germline V gene has CDR1 WSHSY and CDR2 SAAADI. The CDR3 sequence: CASSDWGATDTQYF. The CDR3 DNA reads TGCGCCAGCAGTGACTGGGGGGCCACAGATACGCAGTATTTT.

The chain employs TRBV12-3 or TRBV12-4 and TRBJ1-3; D is unclear. The V and J ends lost 2 bases and 6 bases respectively, with 8 bases between them. The CDR3 sequence is 13 residues long. DNA for the CDR3: TGTGCCAGCAGTTTAAGGGCCGTAAACACCATATATTTT. Translation: CASSLRAVNTIYF.